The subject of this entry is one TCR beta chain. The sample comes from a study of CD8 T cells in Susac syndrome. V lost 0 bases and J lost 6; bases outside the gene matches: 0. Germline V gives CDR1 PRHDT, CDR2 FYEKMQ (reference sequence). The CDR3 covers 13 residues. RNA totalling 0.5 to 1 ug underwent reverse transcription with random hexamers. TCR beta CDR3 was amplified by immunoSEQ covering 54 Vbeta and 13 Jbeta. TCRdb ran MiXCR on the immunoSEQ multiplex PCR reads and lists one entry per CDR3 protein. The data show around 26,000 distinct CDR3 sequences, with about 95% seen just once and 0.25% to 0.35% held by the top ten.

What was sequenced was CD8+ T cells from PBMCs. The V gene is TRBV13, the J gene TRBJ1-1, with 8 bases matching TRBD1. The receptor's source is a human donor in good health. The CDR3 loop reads CASSLGQGAEAFF. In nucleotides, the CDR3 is TGTGCCAGCAGCTTAGGACAGGGGGCTGAAGCTTTCTTT.